The clone carrying this T cell receptor (beta chain) was seen a single time. All participating donors were Caucasian adults from Nashville, Tennessee. The CDR3 is 15 residues long. Trimming took off 4 bases at V and 1 base at J, with 11 bases between the two ends. This record belongs to a study of shared clonotypes between healthy human individuals. The protocol was immunoSEQ multiplex PCR, while the TCRdb copy is restricted to in-frame clones and leaves out a portion. This table has millions of clones, over 85% appearing once. The sequenced material came from naive CD4+ T cells from PBMCs. Subset here: CD45RA+ positively selected. The rearrangement uses TRBV23-1 and TRBJ1-5; D gene ambiguous. TRBV23-1 is marked as an open reading frame, function uncertain. The source is a man in his late teens or twenties in good health. Some clones in this sample may be carry-over from other donors' samples. The CDR3 reads CASSLRAQSNQPQHF. CDR3 DNA: TGCGCCAGCAGTCTGAGGGCGCAGAGCAATCAGCCCCAGCATTTT.